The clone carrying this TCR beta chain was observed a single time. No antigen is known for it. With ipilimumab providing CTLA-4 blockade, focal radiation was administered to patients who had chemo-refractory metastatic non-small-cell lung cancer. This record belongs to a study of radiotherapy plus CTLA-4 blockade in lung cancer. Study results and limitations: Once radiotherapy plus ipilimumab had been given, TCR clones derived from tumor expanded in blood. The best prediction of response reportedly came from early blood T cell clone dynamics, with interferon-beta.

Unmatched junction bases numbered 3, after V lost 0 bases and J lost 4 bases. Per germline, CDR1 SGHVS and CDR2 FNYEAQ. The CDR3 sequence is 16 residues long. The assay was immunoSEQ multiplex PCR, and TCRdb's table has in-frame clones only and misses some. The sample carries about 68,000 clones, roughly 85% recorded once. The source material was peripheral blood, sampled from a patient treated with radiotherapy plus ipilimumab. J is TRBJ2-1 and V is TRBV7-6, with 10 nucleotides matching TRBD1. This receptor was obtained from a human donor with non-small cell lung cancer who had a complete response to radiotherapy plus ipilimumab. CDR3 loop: CASSLARGQGYNEQFF. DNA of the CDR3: TGTGCCAGCAGCTTAGCGCGGGGACAGGGGTACAATGAGCAGTTCTTC. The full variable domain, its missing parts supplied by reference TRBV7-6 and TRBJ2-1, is GAGVSQSPRYKVTKRGQDVALRCDPISGHVSLYWYRQALGQGPEFLTYFNYEAQQDKSGLPNDRFSAERPEGSISTLTIQRTEQRDSAMYRCASSLARGQGYNEQFFGPGTRLTVL.